This entry lists 16 T cell receptor beta chains sequenced from one sample in a study of blood T cell repertoires in COVID-19. Using immunoSEQ multiplex PCR, the repertoire was profiled, and TCRdb retains in-frame clones only, with some absent. This sample has 95,000 or so clones; around 85% occur once, and the top ten carry approximately 23%. The sequenced material came from peripheral blood. Source of these receptors: a man aged 80 or over with active or convalescent COVID-19.

This clone has only one observation. The rearrangement joins TRBV3-1 (or the pseudogene TRBV3-2) to TRBJ2-7, with 7 bases that match TRBD2. After removal of 4 bases from V and 5 bases from J, the junction contained 5 bases not matched to a gene. The germline V gene has CDR1 LGHDT and CDR2 YNNKEL (reference sequence). The CDR3 spans 13 residues. The CDR3 region is CASSPSGVNEQYF. As DNA, the CDR3 is TGTGCCAGCAGCCCGAGCGGGGTCAACGAGCAGTACTTC.

This chain links TRBV6-1 with TRBJ1-5; D is unclear. V dropped 2 bases and J dropped 5 bases, with 19 bases sitting between them. Germline-derived CDR1 and CDR2 are MNHNS and SASEGT. The CDR3 runs to 17 residues. The CDR3 loop is CASSERYGRVIDQPQHF. As DNA, the CDR3 is TGTGCCAGCAGTGAAAGGTATGGGAGGGTGATTGATCAGCCCCAGCATTTT.

The chain combines TRBV29-1 with TRBJ2-7; a possible D gene is TRBD2 (6 bases). This CDR3 comprises 12 residues. Germline loops: CDR1 SQVTM, CDR2 ANQGSEA. With 4 bases removed from V and 1 base from J, the gap between germline ends came to 8 bases. CDR3 amino acids: CSVATSSYEQYF. Here the CDR3 DNA reads TGCAGCGTTGCGACTAGTTCCTACGAGCAGTACTTC.

The gene calls are TRBV6-5 and TRBJ1-2, with TRBD1 as a possible D gene (6 bases). Trimming shortened V by 5 bases and J by 10 bases, and 11 bases separated the two germline ends. The CDR3 sequence is 11 residues long. Germline lookup yields CDR1 MNHEY and CDR2 SVGAGI. CDR3: CASSHTGIYTF. Here the CDR3 DNA reads TGTGCCAGCAGTCATACAGGGATCTACACCTTC.

The chain uses TRBV27 and TRBJ2-2; 7 bases map to TRBD1. With 6 bases clipped from V and 4 bases from J, the junction kept 8 bases outside the gene matches. CDR1 and CDR2 from the germline V gene are MNHEY and SMNVEV (reference sequence). The CDR3 has 15 residues. The CDR3 loop is CASRQRTGATGELFF. The CDR3 nucleotides are TGTGCCAGCAGACAACGCACAGGGGCCACCGGGGAGCTGTTTTTT.

The V gene is TRBV4-1, the J gene TRBJ2-1; TRBD2 agrees at 7 bases. This CDR3 spans 17 amino acids. Germline V gives CDR1 MGHRA, CDR2 YSYEKL. V was clipped by 1 base and J by 0 bases; unmatched bases: 6. CDR3 region: CASSQALRGTSYNEQFF. CDR3 coding DNA: TGCGCCAGCAGCCAAGCATTGCGGGGGACCTCCTACAATGAGCAGTTCTTC.

This clone has a handful of counts. The chain combines TRBV11-2 with TRBJ1-2; D remains unclear. V was pared by 2 bases and J by 5 bases, with 12 bases between. The germline gives CDR1 SGHAT, CDR2 FQNNGV. There are 14 residues in the CDR3. The CDR3 region is CASSLSRPGYGYTF. The CDR3 region has the DNA TGTGCCAGCAGCTTATCCAGGCCAGGTTATGGCTACACCTTC.

The chain recombines TRBV9 with TRBJ2-3; D is unclear. The germline V gene has CDR1 SGDLS and CDR2 YYNGEE. Trimming took off 2 bases at V and 1 base at J, with 5 bases between the two ends. The length of the CDR3 is 13 residues. The chain's CDR3 is CASSVLGTDTQYF. For the CDR3, the DNA is TGTGCCAGCAGCGTTTTAGGCACAGATACGCAGTATTTT.

The rearrangement links TRBV27 to TRBJ2-1; perhaps TRBD1 as D (6 bases). V was pared by 2 bases and J by 7 bases, with 12 bases between. Looked up from germline, CDR1 is MNHEY and CDR2 is SMNVEV (reference sequence). The CDR3 is 14 residues long. CDR3 loop: CASSLGAQGNEQFF. In nucleotides, the CDR3 is TGTGCCAGCAGTTTAGGAGCCCAGGGGAATGAGCAGTTCTTC.

This chain joins TRBV28 and TRBJ1-2; no definite D call. Looked up from germline, CDR1 is MDHEN and CDR2 is SYDVKM. V was cut by 8 bases and J by 7 bases, with 11 bases left in between. The CDR3 is 11 residues long. CDR3 DNA sequence: TGTGCCAGCGGAGATAGTATTGGCTACACCTTC. This codes for CASGDSIGYTF.

J is TRBJ2-2 and V is TRBV19, with TRBD1 identical over 9 bases. Germline V CDR1 and CDR2: LNHDA, SQIVND (reference sequence). CDR3 length equals 15 residues. V gave up 4 bases and J gave up 4 bases; unmatched junction bases: 4. The CDR3 here is CASSRGQGITGELFF. The CDR3 nucleotides read TGTGCCAGTAGTAGGGGACAGGGCATCACCGGGGAGCTGTTTTTT.

The chain has TRBV5-5 and TRBJ2-2, with 7 bases fitting TRBD1. The CDR3 length is 16 residues. V was clipped by 2 bases and J by 5 bases; unmatched bases: 9. Germline V gene sequence: CDR1 SGHKS, CDR2 YYEKEE (reference sequence). As DNA, the CDR3 is TGTGCCAGCAGCTTAAAGACAGGGAGTGAGACCGGGGAGCTGTTTTTT. It is translated as CASSLKTGSETGELFF. The full variable domain, rest sourced from reference TRBV5-5 and TRBJ2-2, is DAGVTQSPTHLIKTRGQQVTLRCSPISGHKSVSWYQQVLGQGPQFIFQYYEKEERGRGNFPDRFSARQFPNYSSELNVNALLLGDSALYLCASSLKTGSETGELFFGEGSRLTVL.

The V call is TRBV14, the J call TRBJ1-2; 9 positions agree with TRBD1. Germline V lookup: CDR1 SGHDN, CDR2 FVKESK. Trimming at V came to 4 bases and at J to 0 bases, leaving 3 bases not matched to a gene. This CDR3 comprises 15 residues. This CDR3 is CASSPGTGSNYGYTF. The DNA of the CDR3 is TGTGCCAGCAGCCCCGGGACAGGGTCTAACTATGGCTACACCTTC.

The chain couples TRBV2 to TRBJ1-1; TRBD1 might be the D (6 bases). The germline V gene has CDR1 SNHLY and CDR2 FYNNEI. V dropped 0 bases and J dropped 5 bases, with 19 bases sitting between them. The CDR3 totals 17 residues. The CDR3 DNA reads as TGTGCCAGCAGTGAAGCTACCTACCTGGGGGCGGCGACTGAAGCTTTCTTT. Translated: CASSEATYLGAATEAFF. The full variable domain, completed using reference TRBV2 and TRBJ1-1, is EPEVTQTPSHQVTQMGQEVILRCVPISNHLYFYWYRQILGQKVEFLVSFYNNEISEKSEIFDDQFSVERPDGSNFTLKIRSTKLEDSAMYFCASSEATYLGAATEAFFGQGTRLTVV.

This rearrangement joins TRBV2 to TRBJ1-6; no definite D call. V was clipped by 11 bases and J by 9 bases, with 14 bases between them. This CDR3 has 12 amino acids. The germline V gene has CDR1 SNHLY and CDR2 FYNNEI. The CDR3 is CAAGTVSSPLHF. The CDR3 DNA follows: TGTGCCGCAGGCACAGTATCTTCACCCCTCCACTTT. Supplemented by reference TRBV2 and TRBJ1-6, the full variable domain reads EPEVTQTPSHQVTQMGQEVILRCVPISNHLYFYWYRQILGQKVEFLVSFYNNEISEKSEIFDDQFSVERPDGSNFTLKIRSTKLEDSAMYFCAAGTVSSPLHFGNGTRLTVT.

In nucleotides, the CDR3 is TGTGCCATCAAAAGACAGGATTACAATGAGCAGTTCTTC. This codes for CAIKRQDYNEQFF. The chain recombines TRBV10-3 with TRBJ2-1; D possibly corresponds to TRBD1 (6 bases). The germline V and J ends were trimmed by 7 bases and 4 bases, with 11 bases remaining between them. The CDR3 extends over 13 amino acids. Germline V gene data show CDR1 as ENHRY and CDR2 as SYGVKD.